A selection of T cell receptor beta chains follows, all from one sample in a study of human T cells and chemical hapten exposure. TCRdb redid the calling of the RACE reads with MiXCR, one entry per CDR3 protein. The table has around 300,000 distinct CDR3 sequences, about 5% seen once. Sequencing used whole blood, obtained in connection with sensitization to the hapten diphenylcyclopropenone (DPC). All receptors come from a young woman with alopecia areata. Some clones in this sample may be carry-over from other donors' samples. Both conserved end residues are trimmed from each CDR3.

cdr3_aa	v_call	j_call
ASSQQDRVTDTQY	TRBV4-2	TRBJ2-3
SANDGLNTEAF	TRBV20-1	TRBJ1-1
ATETWEGTYGYT	TRBV6-6	TRBJ1-2
ASSTPNSPLH	TRBV7-9	TRBJ1-6
ASSQVVGNSPLH	TRBV4-3	TRBJ1-6
AISAQTSGGSDTQY	TRBV10-3	TRBJ2-3
ASSRDREHEAF	TRBV2	TRBJ1-1
ASSQEQGIPSYGYT	TRBV4-3	TRBJ1-2
ASSYSGTQANEKLF	TRBV6-5	TRBJ1-4
ASSSRPGLAGGRNNEQF	TRBV6-5	TRBJ2-1
ASSPTTTGGHSGANVLT	TRBV18	TRBJ2-6